What follows is one T cell receptor beta chain and its context. Its antigen is unidentified. The repertoire was sequenced with immunoSEQ multiplex PCR; TCRdb's copy has only in-frame clones and lacks some. Of 95,000 to 100,000 clones in the sample, about 82% were seen once. The V end was cut by 11 bases, the J end by 0 bases, with 25 bases between. Germline loops: CDR1 MNHGY, CDR2 SAAAGT. The CDR3 runs 18 residues. This entry is derived from a study of graft-versus-host responses after intestinal transplantation. Study-level results: Some GvH clones were seen earlier in gut or blood, suggesting intestinal origin. With peak circulating GvH clone levels came an association with early post-transplant HvG declines. Graft-versus-host to host-versus-graft clonal ratios in allografts were high in patients with graft-donor T cell macrochimerism.

This chain uses TRBV6-8 with TRBJ1-4; possibly TRBD1 for D (5 bases). The source was PBMCs, collected 255 days after intestinal transplant. This clonotype originated in a human patient who received an intestinal transplant, so some T cells may come from the graft donor. The CDR3, as DNA: TGTGCCCCTCGCGGTATAGGGGTGAGCTCCACAACTAATGAAAAACTGTTTTTT. Protein: CAPRGIGVSSTTNEKLFF.